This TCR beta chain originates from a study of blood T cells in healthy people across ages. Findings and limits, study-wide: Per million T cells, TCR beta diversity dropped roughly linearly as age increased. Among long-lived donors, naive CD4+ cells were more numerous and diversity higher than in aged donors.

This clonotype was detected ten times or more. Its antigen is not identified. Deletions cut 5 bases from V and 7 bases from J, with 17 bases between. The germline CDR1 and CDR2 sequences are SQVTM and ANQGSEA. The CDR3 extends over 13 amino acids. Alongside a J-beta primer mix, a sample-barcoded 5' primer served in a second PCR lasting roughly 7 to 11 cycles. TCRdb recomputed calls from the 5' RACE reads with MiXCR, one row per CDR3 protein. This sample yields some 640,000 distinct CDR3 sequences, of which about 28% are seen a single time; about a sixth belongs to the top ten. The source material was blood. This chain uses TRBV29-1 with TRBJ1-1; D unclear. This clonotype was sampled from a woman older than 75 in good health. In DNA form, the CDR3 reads TGCAGCGTTTTCCGGGATCGCCTTAGTGAAGCTTTCTTT. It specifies CSVFRDRLSEAFF.